What follows are 2 T cell receptor beta chains derived from one specimen sequenced in a study of identical twins. In TCRdb, the 5' RACE reads were re-called with MiXCR into one record per CDR3 protein. The sample lists 200,000 to 250,000 distinct CDR3 sequences; approximately 7% were seen once. This sample was also put to use in a study of yellow fever vaccine responses in identical twins.

The specimen sequenced was memory (CD45RO+) T cells sorted from blood. The receptors come from a woman aged 18 to 35 in good health.

In its sample, this clonotype was seen many times. CDR3 DNA: TGCGCCAGCAGCTGGGGACTAGCGGGATACAATGAGCAGTTCTTC. It is translated as CASSWGLAGYNEQFF. The chain is built from TRBV5-1 and TRBJ2-1; 13 bases map to TRBD2. V lost 3 bases to trimming and J lost 4 bases; unmatched junction nucleotides: 1. The CDR3 runs 15 residues. Germline lookup yields CDR1 SGHRS and CDR2 YFSETQ.

This clonotype was counted at least ten times. This rearrangement joins TRBV9 to TRBJ1-3, with D perhaps TRBD1 (5 bases). Trimming took 4 bases from V and 3 from J, leaving 20 bases between them. The CDR3 loop spans 17 amino acids. Germline CDR1 is SGDLS and CDR2 is YYNGEE. The CDR3, as DNA: TGTGCCAGCAGCCCTCAGGTCACAGGCAGCATTGGAAACACCATATATTTT. Translation gives CASSPQVTGSIGNTIYF.